Sequencing of this TCR beta chain was carried out in a study of regulatory T cells in long-lasting Graves disease. This clonotype was found a few times. Germline V CDR1 and CDR2: SNHLY, FYNNEI. CDR3 length: 13 residues. Trimming stripped 2 bases from V and 2 bases from J, with 6 bases between. The time point: newly diagnosed GD, antithyroid drugs for less than 3 months. From RNA extracted from PBMCs, the TCR library was made. Combining iRepertoire HTBI primers with Arm-PCR of CDR3 regions, the authors built TCR beta libraries. MiXCR, run by TCRdb on the multiplex PCR reads, gives a single entry per CDR3 protein. The table records about 560,000 distinct CDR3 sequences, approximately 16% of them present only once. The same data also went into a second study, on T cells in Graves' hyperthyroidism and ophthalmopathy. That report notes: For Graves' hyperthyroidism to be stable, ophthalmopathy could not progress within 18 months. Pregnant or lactating patients were excluded, as were those with uncontrolled infection or other autoimmune disease. Orbital computed tomography, thyroid ultrasound, serum thyroxine and TRAb, and clinical symptoms together informed the diagnoses.

The TCR was taken from a man between 18 and 29 years old with Graves disease. Sequencing was performed on peripheral blood mononuclear cells (PBMCs), taken at new diagnosis, from a patient treated with antithyroid drugs. V gene TRBV2 combines with J gene TRBJ2-5; D ambiguous. CDR3 DNA sequence: TGTGCCAGCAGTGAACTGGGTCAAGAGACCCAGTACTTC. Translation: CASSELGQETQYF.